These 10 T cell receptor beta chains were all obtained from the same sample, sequenced in a study of blood T cell repertoires in COVID-19. The assay was immunoSEQ multiplex PCR, and TCRdb's table has in-frame clones only and misses some. This sample has roughly 230,000 clones, with roughly 87% found just once. Sequences were obtained from peripheral blood. The source of these receptors is a woman aged 35 to 49 who had recovered from COVID-19.

The chain combines TRBV6-5 with TRBJ1-1; TRBD1 matches 10 bases. The CDR3 totals 15 residues. Germline CDR1 and CDR2: MNHEY and SVGAGI. With 5 bases clipped from V and 5 bases from J, the junction kept 8 bases outside the gene matches. CDR3 region: CASSPGTGAMTEAFF. The CDR3 DNA reads TGTGCCAGCAGTCCCGGGACAGGGGCGATGACTGAAGCTTTCTTT.

V usage is TRBV11-3 and J usage is TRBJ2-1; 9 bases map to TRBD2. Germline lookup yields CDR1 SGHNT and CDR2 YENEEA. The length of the CDR3 is 15 residues. Losses at the gene ends were 1 base for V and 9 bases for J; bases not matched to a gene: 7. The CDR3 loop reads CASSLVLGREGEQFF. CDR3 coding DNA: TGTGCCAGCAGCTTAGTGTTAGGGCGGGAGGGTGAGCAGTTCTTC.

V is TRBV3-1 (or the pseudogene TRBV3-2) and J is TRBJ2-7, with 10 nucleotides matching TRBD2. This CDR3 is 21 amino acids long. The trim removed 3 bases at V and 1 base at J, leaving 21 bases unmatched. Germline lookup yields CDR1 LGHDT and CDR2 YNNKEL (reference sequence). CDR3 coding DNA: TGTGCCAGCAGCCATTGCTCGGGCCGACCCCCAAGCGGGAGGGCTTCCTACGAGCAGTACGTC. Its protein is CASSHCSGRPPSGRASYEQYV.

The chain employs TRBV19 and TRBJ2-1, with 15 nucleotides matching TRBD2. V shed 5 bases, J shed 8 bases, and the junction held 1 base outside the gene matches. The germline V gene has CDR1 LNHDA and CDR2 SQIVND (reference sequence). The CDR3 totals 14 residues. The CDR3 DNA follows: TGTGCCAGTAGTGGACTAGCGGGAGGGGATGAGCAGTTCTTC. Encoded protein: CASSGLAGGDEQFF. Full variable domain (outside the CDR3, taken from reference TRBV19 and TRBJ2-1): DGGITQSPKYLFRKEGQNVTLSCEQNLNHDAMYWYRQDPGQGLRLIYYSQIVNDFQKGDIAEGYSVSREKKESFPLTVTSAQKNPTAFYLCASSGLAGGDEQFFGPGTRLTVL.

The rearrangement links TRBV2 to TRBJ2-4, with a weak D call TRBD2 (6 bases). Trimming removed 7 bases from V and 3 bases from J, with 16 bases in between. The CDR3 totals 15 residues. CDR1 and CDR2 from the germline V gene are SNHLY and FYNNEI. The CDR3 DNA is TGTGCCAGCACTGATCACGGGAGCGGCAAAAACATTCAGTACTTC. This gives the protein CASTDHGSGKNIQYF.

This sequence joins TRBV7-2 and TRBJ2-1; 12 positions agree with TRBD2. Losses at the gene ends were 1 base for V and 9 bases for J; bases not matched to a gene: 10. The CDR3 sequence is 17 residues long. Germline V gene lookup returns CDR1 SGHTA and CDR2 FQGNSA. The CDR3 bases are TGTGCCAGCAGCTTAGGTGGCTTCAGACTAGCGGGAGTTGAGCAGTTCTTC. Translating it yields CASSLGGFRLAGVEQFF.

A single count supports this clone. This rearrangement joins TRBV11-2 to TRBJ2-7; maybe TRBD1 (6 bases). This CDR3 is built from 13 residues. The V and J ends lost 6 bases and 3 bases respectively, with 12 bases between them. The germline V gene encodes CDR1 SGHAT and CDR2 FQNNGV. The CDR3 region has the DNA TGTGCCAGCAGACCGACAGGCGTCTACGAGCAGTACGTC. It specifies CASRPTGVYEQYV.

The chain recombines TRBV21-1 with TRBJ1-4. TRBV21-1 is a known pseudogene. CDR3 size: 15 residues. The CDR3 DNA is TGTGCCAGCAGCAAACAAGGCAGGGAGGATGAGGAACTGTTTTTT. Translated, it gives CASSKQGREDEELFF.

The chain has TRBV27 and TRBJ2-7, with TRBD2 matching over 14 bases. The CDR3 extends over 15 amino acids. Germline CDR1 is MNHEY and CDR2 is SMNVEV (reference sequence). The V and J ends lost 5 bases and 4 bases, in that order; junction bases with no gene match: 4. This chain's CDR3 is CASSTGLAGVYEQYF. In DNA, the CDR3 is TGTGCCAGCAGTACGGGACTAGCGGGGGTATACGAGCAGTACTTC.

The count of this clone is one. The chain couples TRBV12-3 or TRBV12-4 to TRBJ2-1; D gene uncertain. This CDR3 is built from 13 residues. V lost 0 bases and J 5 bases, leaving 5 bases between the germline ends. CDR3 region: CASSLARNNEQFF. CDR3 bases: TGTGCCAGCAGTTTAGCGAGGAACAATGAGCAGTTCTTC.